This T cell receptor (beta chain) was identified in a study of Ad26.COV2.S vaccination and SARS-CoV-2 variants. Whole-study findings and limits: Overall T cell responses may have been underestimated by the analyses of TCR breadth and depth.

This table comes from immunoSEQ multiplex PCR, and its TCRdb copy is limited to in-frame clones, with some not included. The sample holds around 340,000 clones; about 89% are singletons and the top ten take approximately 5%. Treatment here: some 20 received Ad26.COV2.S at low or high dose, single or two shots; about 5 received placebo; per-sample allocation not given. Samples came from day 63 after the first vaccine or placebo injection. Trimming at V came to 2 bases and at J to 0 bases, leaving 2 bases not matched to a gene. Germline assignment: CDR1 SGDLS and CDR2 YYNGEE. The CDR3 runs 14 residues. On this clone itself: The antigen is unknown.

The gene calls are TRBV9 and TRBJ2-7, with 7 bases identical to TRBD1. The sample was peripheral blood, taken in a trial of Ad26.COV2.S vaccine versus placebo. This receptor was obtained from a person between 18 and 65 years old who received the Ad26.COV2.S COVID-19 vaccine or a placebo. The CDR3 spells CASSVGTASYEQYF. The CDR3 DNA sequence: TGTGCCAGCAGCGTCGGGACAGCCTCCTACGAGCAGTACTTC.